This T cell receptor beta chain was found in a study of T cell responses to AZD1222 COVID-19 vaccine. The repertoire was sequenced with immunoSEQ multiplex PCR; TCRdb's copy has only in-frame clones and lacks some. The sample includes about 89,000 clones, about 86% of them seen just once. As concerns this clone: What it binds is unknown.

V lost 7 bases, J lost 5 bases, and 6 bases stayed unmatched. Germline CDR1 and CDR2: SNHLY and FYNNEI. This CDR3 is built from 14 residues. Overall study findings and caveats: Repertoires were obtained solely post-peak T cell response. At baseline, seropositivity was found in only six AZD1222 recipients.

The V gene is TRBV2, the J gene TRBJ1-1, with TRBD1 matching 11 bases. The sequence was collected from an adult who received the AZD1222 COVID-19 vaccine. Source: peripheral blood, taken 28 days after the second AZD1222 dose. The CDR3 region is CASTRGTGGTEAFF. In nucleotides, the CDR3 is TGTGCCAGCACCCGGGGGACAGGGGGAACTGAAGCTTTCTTT.